The sequence of this T cell receptor (beta chain) was determined in a study of technical replicates of blood from a handful of donors. Using immunoSEQ multiplex PCR, the repertoire was profiled, and TCRdb retains in-frame clones only, with some absent. Of 70,000 to 85,000 clones in the sample, around 95% are singletons; the top ten hold about 0.25%. The CDR3 totals 15 residues. Germline V gives CDR1 MNHEY, CDR2 SMNVEV (reference sequence). J gave up 3 bases and V 6 bases, and 11 bases lay outside the gene matches. The V gene is TRBV27, the J gene TRBJ2-7; 7 bases fit TRBD2. This receptor was taken from a human donor in good health. Sequencing used T cells isolated from PBMCs. For the CDR3, the DNA is TGTGCCAGCAGCGGCCCCGGCGGGAGAAACTACGAGCAGTACTTC. It translates to CASSGPGGRNYEQYF.